This T cell receptor (beta chain) was recorded in a study of T cell responses to AZD1222 COVID-19 vaccine. Produced via immunoSEQ multiplex PCR; TCRdb's table is partial and in-frame only. The table has 110,000 to 150,000 clones, roughly 88% seen once. Remarks on this clone: Its matching antigen is unknown.

Findings of the study overall: Repertoire sampling was restricted to post-peak T cell response timepoints. Donors were mostly white British, more females; clonal diversity possibly underestimated. Reportedly, nearly half of unique spike TCRs recognized epitopes outside B.1.351/B.1.1.7 mutations. Just six AZD1222 recipients tested seropositive at baseline.

V was trimmed by 5 bases and J by 2 bases, leaving 9 bases between them. In germline, CDR1 is SEHNR, CDR2 FQNEAQ (reference sequence). The CDR3 has 14 residues. This receptor was obtained from an adult in good health. The sequencing used peripheral blood, collected on day 0 of AZD1222 vaccination. The chain carries TRBV7-9 and TRBJ1-4; the D is unclear. Here the CDR3 DNA reads TGTGCCAGCAGCCCAAGCGCCACTAATGAAAAACTGTTTTTT. Translated: CASSPSATNEKLFF.